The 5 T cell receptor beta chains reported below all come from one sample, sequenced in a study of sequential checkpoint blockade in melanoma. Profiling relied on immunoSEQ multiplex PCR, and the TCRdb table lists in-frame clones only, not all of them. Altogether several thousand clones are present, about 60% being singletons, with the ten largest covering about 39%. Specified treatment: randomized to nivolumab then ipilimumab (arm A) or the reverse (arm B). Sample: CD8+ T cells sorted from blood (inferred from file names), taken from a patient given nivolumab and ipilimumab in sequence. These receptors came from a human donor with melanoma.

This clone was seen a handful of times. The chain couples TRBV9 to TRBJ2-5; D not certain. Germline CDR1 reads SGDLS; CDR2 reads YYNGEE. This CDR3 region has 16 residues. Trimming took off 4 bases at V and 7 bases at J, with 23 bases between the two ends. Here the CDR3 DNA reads TGTGCCAGCAGCAATCCTTACCACCCCGTTTACGGGACCCAGTACTTC. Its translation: CASSNPYHPVYGTQYF.

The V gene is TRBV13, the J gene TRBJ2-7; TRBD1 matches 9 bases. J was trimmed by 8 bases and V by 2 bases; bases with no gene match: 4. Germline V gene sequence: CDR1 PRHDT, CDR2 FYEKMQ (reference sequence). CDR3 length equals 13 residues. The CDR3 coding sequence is TGTGCCAGCAGCTTAAACAGGGGGCCCCAGCAGTACTTC. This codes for CASSLNRGPQQYF.

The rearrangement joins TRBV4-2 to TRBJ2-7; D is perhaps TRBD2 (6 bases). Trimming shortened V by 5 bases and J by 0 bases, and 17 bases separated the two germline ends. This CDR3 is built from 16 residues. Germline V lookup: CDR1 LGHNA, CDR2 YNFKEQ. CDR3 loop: CASSLGRRGSSYEQYF. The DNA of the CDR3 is TGTGCCAGCAGCTTGGGACGGCGGGGCAGCTCCTACGAGCAGTACTTC.

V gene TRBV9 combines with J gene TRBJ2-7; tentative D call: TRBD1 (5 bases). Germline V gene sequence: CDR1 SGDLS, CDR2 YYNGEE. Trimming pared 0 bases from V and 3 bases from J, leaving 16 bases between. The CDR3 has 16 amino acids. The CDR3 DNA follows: TGTGCCAGCAGCGTAGCTTCCCAGGGCCCACGCTACGAGCAGTACTTC. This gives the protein CASSVASQGPRYEQYF. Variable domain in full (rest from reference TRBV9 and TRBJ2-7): DSGVTQTPKHLITATGQRVTLRCSPRSGDLSVYWYQQSLDQGLQFLIQYYNGEERAKGNILERFSAQQFPDLHSELNLSSLELGDSALYFCASSVASQGPRYEQYFGPGTRLTVT.

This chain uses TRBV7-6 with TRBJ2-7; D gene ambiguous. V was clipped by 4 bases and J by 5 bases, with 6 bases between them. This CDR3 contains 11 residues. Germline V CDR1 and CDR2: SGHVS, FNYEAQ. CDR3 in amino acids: CASSSFDEQYF. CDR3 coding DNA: TGTGCCAGCAGCTCGTTTGACGAGCAGTACTTC.